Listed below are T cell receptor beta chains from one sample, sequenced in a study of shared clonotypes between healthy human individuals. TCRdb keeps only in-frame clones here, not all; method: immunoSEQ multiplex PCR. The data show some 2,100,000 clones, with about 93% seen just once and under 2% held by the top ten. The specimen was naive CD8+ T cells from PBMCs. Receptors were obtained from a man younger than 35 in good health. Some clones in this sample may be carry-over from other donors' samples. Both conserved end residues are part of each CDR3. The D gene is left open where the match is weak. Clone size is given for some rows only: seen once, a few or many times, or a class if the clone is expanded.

DNA: TGTGCCATCAATCCACAGGGGGCTGACTATGGCTACACCTTC; CDR3: CAINPQGADYGYTF; J: TRBJ1-2; D: TRBD1; size: once; V: TRBV10-3
DNA: TGCGCCAGCAGCCCTCCTTCAGTCGGAGCTGAAAAACTGTTTTTT; CDR3: CASSPPSVGAEKLFF; J: TRBJ1-4; D: .; size: .; V: TRBV4-1
DNA: TGTGCCAGCAGTTTGGAGCGGGGATCCACAGATACGCAGTATTTT; CDR3: CASSLERGSTDTQYF; J: TRBJ2-3; D: TRBD2; size: once; V: TRBV28
DNA: TGCGCCAGCAGCCTAGTTTATAATTCCTACAATGAGCAGTTCTTC; CDR3: CASSLVYNSYNEQFF; J: TRBJ2-1; D: .; size: .; V: TRBV4-1
DNA: TGTGCCAGTAGTATTGTTCCAACAGAACCCTATGGCTACACCTTC; CDR3: CASSIVPTEPYGYTF; J: TRBJ1-2; D: .; size: .; V: TRBV19
DNA: TGTGCCAGCAGCGCACCCCGCGGATCCGGGCCAAAAAACATTCAGTACTTC; CDR3: CASSAPRGSGPKNIQYF; J: TRBJ2-4; D: .; size: .; V: TRBV9
DNA: TGCGCCAGCAGCTTCCGGGACTCCTACGAGCAGTACTTC; CDR3: CASSFRDSYEQYF; J: TRBJ2-7; D: .; size: .; V: TRBV5-1
DNA: TGCGCCAGCAGTCGGGTAGCGGGAGAACAAGAGACCCAGTACTTC; CDR3: CASSRVAGEQETQYF; J: TRBJ2-5; D: TRBD2; size: .; V: TRBV4-1
DNA: TGTGCCAGCAGTCAACTAGCGGGAGGGAATAACAATGAGCAGTTCTTC; CDR3: CASSQLAGGNNNEQFF; J: TRBJ2-1; D: TRBD2; size: .; V: TRBV27
DNA: TGTGCCAGCAGCTCCAAGAAGCAGGGAGCTTCTGGCTACACCTTC; CDR3: CASSSKKQGASGYTF; J: TRBJ1-2; D: .; size: .; V: TRBV7-2
DNA: TGTGCCAGCAGCTTACGGGCAGCCCAAGAGACCCAGTACTTC; CDR3: CASSLRAAQETQYF; J: TRBJ2-5; D: .; size: .; V: TRBV7-2
DNA: TGTGCCAGCAGCCCTGGGGGGGGTGAGCAGTTCTTC; CDR3: CASSPGGGEQFF; J: TRBJ2-1; D: TRBD2; size: .; V: TRBV7-9
DNA: TGCAGCGTTGCCTCGTGGGACAGGGAAGGCGACCGACCTTACGAGACCCAGTACTTC; CDR3: CSVASWDREGDRPYETQYF; J: TRBJ2-5; D: TRBD1; size: .; V: TRBV29-1
DNA: TGTGCCAGCAATCTGCGGAGGGGAGAAGCTTTCTTT; CDR3: CASNLRRGEAFF; J: TRBJ1-1; D: .; size: .; V: TRBV28
DNA: TGTGCCAGCAGCATCAGCCCCGTTCGGTCAGCTACGTCCAATGAGCAGTTCTTC; CDR3: CASSISPVRSATSNEQFF; J: TRBJ2-1; D: .; size: .; V: TRBV9
DNA: TGTGCCAGCAGCTTAATTTCCGATTACGAGCAGTACTTC; CDR3: CASSLISDYEQYF; J: TRBJ2-7; D: .; size: .; V: TRBV7-2
DNA: TGCGCCAGCAGCCAAGGGGAGAATCAGCCCCAGCATTTT; CDR3: CASSQGENQPQHF; J: TRBJ1-5; D: .; size: .; V: TRBV4-3
DNA: TGTGCCAGCAGGCCCCGCGGGGGCGCTGAAGCTTTCTTT; CDR3: CASRPRGGAEAFF; J: TRBJ1-1; D: .; size: .; V: TRBV5-6
DNA: TGTGCCAGCAGTTTAGACAGGGGGGCCTACAATGAGCAGTTCTTC; CDR3: CASSLDRGAYNEQFF; J: TRBJ2-1; D: TRBD1; size: once; V: TRBV27
DNA: TGTGCCAGCTCACCATGGACAGGGGAAAAGTACAATGAGCAGTTCTTC; CDR3: CASSPWTGEKYNEQFF; J: TRBJ2-1; D: TRBD1; size: .; V: TRBV18
DNA: TGTGCCAGTAGTCGGGGCGCGGGGGCTTTCTTT; CDR3: CASSRGAGAFF; J: TRBJ1-1; D: .; size: once; V: TRBV19
DNA: TGTGCCAGCAGTTTAGGTCAGAACGGCGGCTACACCTTC; CDR3: CASSLGQNGGYTF; J: TRBJ1-2; D: .; size: .; V: TRBV27
DNA: TGTGCCAGCAGCCTCGGGGCCTACACTGAAGCTTTCTTT; CDR3: CASSLGAYTEAFF; J: TRBJ1-1; D: .; size: few; V: TRBV27
DNA: TGTGCCAGCAGCTTAGTTCTTTACTATGGCTACACCTTC; CDR3: CASSLVLYYGYTF; J: TRBJ1-2; D: .; size: .; V: TRBV7-9
DNA: TGCGCCAGCACCTTGGGTGGGGAGTCACCCCTCCACTTT; CDR3: CASTLGGESPLHF; J: TRBJ1-6; D: .; size: once; V: TRBV5-1
DNA: TGCGCCAGCAGCAAGGGACTAGCGGCTACGGAAAACATTCAGTACTTC; CDR3: CASSKGLAATENIQYF; J: TRBJ2-4; D: TRBD2; size: .; V: TRBV5-1
DNA: TGTGCCAGCAGCTTAATCCTGAGCTCCTACAATGAGCAGTTCTTC; CDR3: CASSLILSSYNEQFF; J: TRBJ2-1; D: .; size: .; V: TRBV7-3
DNA: TGTGCCAGCAGCTTCGGACCGAACACCGGGGAGCTGTTTTTT; CDR3: CASSFGPNTGELFF; J: TRBJ2-2; D: .; size: few; V: TRBV9
DNA: TGTGCCAGCAGACCTGACAGGGCCTCCTACAATGAGCAGTTCTTC; CDR3: CASRPDRASYNEQFF; J: TRBJ2-1; D: TRBD1; size: .; V: TRBV6-5
DNA: TGCGCCAGCAGTGAGTCGGCGGGTCCCCCCGGGGAGCTGTTTTTT; CDR3: CASSESAGPPGELFF; J: TRBJ2-2; D: .; size: .; V: TRBV10-1
DNA: TGTGCCAGCAGCTTGCGTCGGGACAACTCCTACGAGCAGTACTTC; CDR3: CASSLRRDNSYEQYF; J: TRBJ2-7; D: .; size: .; V: TRBV5-6
DNA: TGCGCCAGCAGGTCGGTGAACACCGGGGAGCTGTTTTTT; CDR3: CASRSVNTGELFF; J: TRBJ2-2; D: .; size: .; V: TRBV10-2
DNA: TGTGCCAGCAAGGAGTTGACAGGGACTTACGAGCAGTACTTC; CDR3: CASKELTGTYEQYF; J: TRBJ2-7; D: .; size: once; V: TRBV13
DNA: TGTGCCAGCAGCTTAGTCTCTAGCGGGAGTTTTAATGAGCAGTTCTTC; CDR3: CASSLVSSGSFNEQFF; J: TRBJ2-1; D: TRBD2; size: .; V: TRBV7-9
DNA: TGTGCCAGCAGCGCCAGACCGGGACAGGGAACCTCCTACGAGCAGTACTTC; CDR3: CASSARPGQGTSYEQYF; J: TRBJ2-7; D: TRBD1; size: .; V: TRBV7-9
DNA: TGTGCCAGCAGCTTAGGAGGGAGCTCCTACAATGAGCAGTTCTTC; CDR3: CASSLGGSSYNEQFF; J: TRBJ2-1; D: .; size: .; V: TRBV11-2
DNA: TGTGCCAGTAGTCCTACAGGCTACGAGCAGTACTTC; CDR3: CASSPTGYEQYF; J: TRBJ2-7; D: .; size: .; V: TRBV19
DNA: TGTGCCAGCAGTGAGGCAGGGGCTAATCAGCCCCAGCATTTT; CDR3: CASSEAGANQPQHF; J: TRBJ1-5; D: .; size: .; V: TRBV2
DNA: TGTGCGTCGGACGCTTTCGCGAACACCGGGGAGCTGTTTTTT; CDR3: CASDAFANTGELFF; J: TRBJ2-2; D: .; size: .; V: TRBV7-8
DNA: TGTGCCAGCAGCTCCACCAGAGTACAAGAGACCCAGTACTTC; CDR3: CASSSTRVQETQYF; J: TRBJ2-5; D: .; size: .; V: TRBV28
DNA: TGTGCCAGTAGTATAGGGGACTCTGGAAACACCATATATTTT; CDR3: CASSIGDSGNTIYF; J: TRBJ1-3; D: .; size: .; V: TRBV19
DNA: TGTGCCAGCAGCGTAGGCGACGGCGTCGGCTACACCTTC; CDR3: CASSVGDGVGYTF; J: TRBJ1-2; D: .; size: .; V: TRBV9
DNA: TGCAGCGTTGGGGGACGGGGGGTAGTCCTAGAGACCCAGTACTTC; CDR3: CSVGGRGVVLETQYF; J: TRBJ2-5; D: TRBD2; size: .; V: TRBV29-1
DNA: TGTGCCAGCAGTGAAAACTCGAACACTGAAGCTTTCTTT; CDR3: CASSENSNTEAFF; J: TRBJ1-1; D: .; size: .; V: TRBV6-4
DNA: TGCGCCAGCAGCTCGGAGGGAGGGCCTTTCATAGAGACCCAGTACTTC; CDR3: CASSSEGGPFIETQYF; J: TRBJ2-5; D: TRBD2; size: .; V: TRBV5-1
DNA: TGTGCCAGCAGCCCGACTAGCGGCCGCTACAATGAGCAGTTCTTC; CDR3: CASSPTSGRYNEQFF; J: TRBJ2-1; D: TRBD2; size: .; V: TRBV14
DNA: TGTGCCAGCAGTTTATCGTCGGGTTCCAGCGGTCAGCCCCAGCATTTT; CDR3: CASSLSSGSSGQPQHF; J: TRBJ1-5; D: .; size: few; V: TRBV27
DNA: TGTGCCAGCAGTTGGCGGGGGGCGTCCTACGAGCAGTACTTC; CDR3: CASSWRGASYEQYF; J: TRBJ2-7; D: TRBD2; size: .; V: TRBV27
DNA: TGTGCCAGCAGTTTCGGGACGGCTTACGAGCAGTACTTC; CDR3: CASSFGTAYEQYF; J: TRBJ2-7; D: .; size: .; V: TRBV27
DNA: TGTGCCAGCAGTTCACGACAGGGGGATCAGCCCCAGCATTTT; CDR3: CASSSRQGDQPQHF; J: TRBJ1-5; D: TRBD1; size: .; V: TRBV27
DNA: TGTGCCAGCAGCTTAGGAGTTGGCGGGAGCAATGAGCAGTTCTTC; CDR3: CASSLGVGGSNEQFF; J: TRBJ2-1; D: TRBD2; size: .; V: TRBV5-4
DNA: TGTGCCAGCAGCTTAGTCATGGCTAGGCAAAACAATGAGCAGTTCTTC; CDR3: CASSLVMARQNNEQFF; J: TRBJ2-1; D: .; size: .; V: TRBV11-2